This T cell receptor (beta chain) comes out of a study of CDR3 diversity in severe acne. This clonotype has just a few counts. TCRdb passed the PCR reads through MiXCR, listing each CDR3 protein once. The sample lists approximately 80,000 distinct CDR3 sequences, around 50% occurring once. This receptor was obtained from a male donor in good health, without acne. The sequenced sample was blood.

CDR3 sequence reads: CSVAPGLAGRYEQYF. The DNA of the CDR3 is TGCAGCGTTGCACCGGGACTAGCGGGACGCTACGAGCAGTACTTC. V and J are TRBV29-1 and TRBJ2-7; 13 bases match TRBD2. The germline V gene encodes CDR1 SQVTM and CDR2 ANQGSEA. Trimming at V came to 4 bases and at J to 3 bases, leaving 6 bases not matched to a gene. The CDR3 contains 15 residues.